The T cell receptor beta chain described here comes from a study of persistence of HIV-infected CD4 T cells. This clone was detected a few times. The antigen is undetermined. The immunoSEQ assay was version 4, run in survey mode. The assay was immunoSEQ multiplex PCR, and TCRdb's table has in-frame clones only and misses some. This sample has about 36,000 clones, with around 85% found just once. Cells were stimulated with overlapping HIV-1 Gag 15-mer peptides. Memory cells lacking CD40L and CD69 with high CD45RO were sorted. A roughly 20-hour stimulation of CD8-depleted PBMCs used anti-CD28/CD49d costimulation, CD40-blocking antibody and enfuvirtide. V dropped 7 bases and J dropped 6 bases, with 13 bases sitting between them. Per the germline V gene, CDR1 is MDHEN and CDR2 is SYDVKM. This CDR3 contains 14 residues.

The chain carries TRBV28 and TRBJ1-6, with no clear D. This specimen was cultured CD4+ T cells from PBMCs, taken from a patient who received antiretroviral therapy. The origin of this receptor is an adult with HIV. The donor label of this sample is uncertain. The CDR3 nucleotides read TGTGCCAGCAAGACAAACAGTTTTAATTCACCCCTCCACTTT. It yields the protein CASKTNSFNSPLHF.